This TCR beta chain was recovered during a study of T cells of healthy individuals. TCRdb independently ran MiXCR on the 5' RACE reads; one entry per CDR3 protein. The sample comprises over 95,000 distinct CDR3 sequences, 17% of which are singletons, and about 6% rests with the top ten. CDR1 is SGHKS and CDR2 is YYEKEE in the germline V gene (reference sequence). Trimming took off 3 bases at V and 3 bases at J, with 15 bases between the two ends. The CDR3 length is 15 residues. The source is a human donor in good health. The chain carries TRBV5-5 and TRBJ1-2; TRBD1 is a possible D gene (5 bases). CDR3 sequence: CASSWGPKGDYGYTF. In nucleotides, the CDR3 is TGTGCCAGCAGCTGGGGTCCCAAAGGGGACTATGGCTACACCTTC.